These 8 T cell receptor beta chains were all obtained from the same sample, sequenced in a study of response to subunit inactivated influenza vaccine. Each CDR3 protein gets one entry after TCRdb re-called the RT-PCR reads with MiXCR. The table includes around 190,000 distinct CDR3 sequences, around 9% detected once. The sample in question was non-naive T cells sorted from PBMCs, obtained on the day of vaccination. These receptors originate from a man between 50 and 59 years old who received an inactivated influenza vaccine.

This clonotype was seen repeatedly, ten times or more. The rearrangement uses TRBV9 and TRBJ1-2; no reliable D call. V lost 0 bases and J 2 bases, leaving 11 bases between the germline ends. Germline assignment: CDR1 SGDLS and CDR2 YYNGEE. This CDR3 is built from 15 residues. The CDR3 region has the DNA TGTGCCAGCAGCGTAGGGCAACATCCGAACTATGGCTACACCTTC. Translation gives CASSVGQHPNYGYTF.

V and J are TRBV6-1 and TRBJ1-3; D is undetermined. V was shortened by 6 bases and J by 4 bases, with 10 bases between the two germline ends. The CDR3 has 13 amino acids. CDR1 is MNHNS, CDR2 SASEGT, per germline. CDR3 DNA sequence: TGTGCCAGCAGGAACTACGCGGGAAACACCATATATTTT. Its translation: CASRNYAGNTIYF.

In its sample, this clonotype was seen a few times. The CDR3 DNA reads as TGTGCCAGCAGCTTAGGGATTAGGGAAAAACTGTTTTTT. Encoded protein: CASSLGIREKLFF. The J gene is TRBJ1-4, the V gene TRBV7-2; D is ambiguous. Trimming took off 1 base at V and 8 bases at J, with 8 bases between the two ends. CDR3 length: 13 residues. Looked up from germline, CDR1 is SGHTA and CDR2 is FQGNSA.

This clonotype has just a few counts. CDR3: CSASGGTGGFSQPQHF. The CDR3 bases are TGCAGTGCTAGTGGGGGGACAGGGGGGTTCAGTCAGCCCCAGCATTTT. This chain uses TRBV20-1 with TRBJ1-5; 11 bases agree with TRBD1. V dropped 3 bases and J dropped 6; count of bases not matched to a gene: 10. Germline V gives CDR1 DFQATT, CDR2 SNEGSKA (reference sequence). The CDR3 spans 16 residues.

This clonotype turned up a few times. This sequence joins TRBV3-1 and TRBJ2-1; 9 bases line up with TRBD1. The germline gives CDR1 LGHDT, CDR2 YNNKEL (reference sequence). J gave up 6 bases and V 3 bases, and 6 bases lay outside the gene matches. This CDR3 has 15 amino acids. CDR3 DNA: TGTGCCAGCAGCCATGGGACAGGGCTAACCAATGAGCAGTTCTTC. It translates to CASSHGTGLTNEQFF.

The chain employs TRBV7-8 and TRBJ1-3; D remains unclear. CDR3 length: 13 amino acids. The germline V gene has CDR1 SGHVS and CDR2 FQNEAQ. V was trimmed by 9 bases and J by 0 bases, leaving 9 bases between them. DNA for the CDR3: TGTGCCAGTAGGAGTCACTCTGGAAACACCATATATTTT. This translates into CASRSHSGNTIYF. Filled out from reference TRBV7-8 and TRBJ1-3, the complete variable domain reads GAGVSQSPRYKVAKRGQDVALRCDPISGHVSLFWYQQALGQGPEFLTYFQNEAQLDKSGLPSDRFFAERPEGSVSTLKIQRTQQEDSAVYLCASRSHSGNTIYFGEGSWLTVV.

This clonotype was seen more than once but under ten times. This may come from a read error, since a much larger clone is one base off. V gene TRBV5-6 combines with J gene TRBJ1-1; D unresolved. The CDR3 runs 15 residues. Germline V gene sequence: CDR1 SGHDT, CDR2 YYEEEE. The DNA of the CDR3 is TGTGCCAGCAGCTTGGTCGGAATCATGAACACTGAAGTTTTCTTT. Translating it yields CASSLVGIMNTEVFF.

This clonotype was seen at least ten times. CDR3 sequence reads: CASSQEGSTNYGYTF. The DNA for the CDR3 is TGTGCCAGCAGCCAAGAAGGCAGTACTAACTATGGCTACACCTTC. V and J are TRBV3-1 and TRBJ1-2; D gene uncertain. This CDR3 spans 15 amino acids. Trimming took off 0 bases at V and 0 bases at J, with 8 bases between the two ends. In germline, CDR1 is LGHDT, CDR2 YNNKEL (reference sequence).